This TCR beta chain was sequenced for a study of long-term antiretroviral therapy in people with HIV. Points on this clone: Antigen unknown.

immunoSEQ v3.0 was run at survey level. Measured with immunoSEQ multiplex PCR; TCRdb has only the in-frame clones, and not every one. The data hold about 36,000 clones, with roughly 80% observed a single time. It was in the United States that all participants with HIV were treated. The CDR3 is 16 amino acids. Germline V CDR1 and CDR2: SGHVS, FQNEAQ. The ends were cut back, 5 bases at V and 2 bases at J, with 17 bases in the middle. Points from the study as a whole: Blood specimens, gathered between about 2003 and 2017, were possibly obtained under older ART regimens. Within the repertoire, clones expanded before ART were dominant at all time points. Against controls, HIV repertoires showed narrower ranges of CDR3 length.

V usage is TRBV7-8 and J usage is TRBJ2-3, with D possibly matching TRBD2 (6 bases). Sample: unsorted PBMCs, taken 3.4 years after starting antiretroviral therapy. The sequence derives from a man aged 25 to 40 with HIV. For the CDR3, the DNA is TGTGCCAGCAGCCCCGTCGGTAGCGGCCCCACAGATACGCAGTATTTT. It encodes CASSPVGSGPTDTQYF. The full variable domain, rest sourced from reference TRBV7-8 and TRBJ2-3, is GAGVSQSPRYKVAKRGQDVALRCDPISGHVSLFWYQQALGQGPEFLTYFQNEAQLDKSGLPSDRFFAERPEGSVSTLKIQRTQQEDSAVYLCASSPVGSGPTDTQYFGPGTRLTVL.